These T cell receptor beta chains were read from a single sample in a study of T cell repertoires in cytomegalovirus infection. TCRdb re-analysed the reads in MiXCR, keeping a single row per CDR3 protein. Of tens of thousands of distinct CDR3 sequences detected, roughly a quarter appear once; the ten largest clones hold roughly 50%. Their target antigens are unknown. Sequences were derived from CD8+ T cells from cultured PBMCs, sampled from culture after CMV antigen stimulation. These receptors originate from a human donor in good health (CMV status not recorded). Some clones in this sample may be carry-over from other donors' samples. CDR3s include the opening cysteine and the closing phenylalanine or tryptophan.

length | J | V | CDR3
13 | TRBJ2-7 | TRBV11-2 | CASSLSQSVEQYF
15 | TRBJ1-6 | TRBV28 | CASRKSGDLNLPPYF
14 | TRBJ1-4 | TRBV7-2 | CASSLGGFVEKLFF
15 | TRBJ1-4 | TRBV12-3/TRBV12-4 | CASTIGQGAGEKLFF
14 | TRBJ2-3 | TRBV27 | CASSSTGGADTQYF
13 | TRBJ1-6 | TRBV6-1 | CASSEVWGSPLHF
14 | TRBJ1-5 | TRBV6-2/TRBV6-3 | CASSFSGTYQPQHF
15 | TRBJ2-7 | TRBV19 | CASSIASGGNYEQYF
16 | TRBJ1-2 | TRBV4-3 | CASSQDREGVNYGYTF
14 | TRBJ1-1 | TRBV29-1 | CSVTYRDRATEAFF
14 | TRBJ2-1 | TRBV12-3/TRBV12-4 | CASSFGTSGNEQFF
19 | TRBJ1-5 | TRBV19 | CASLGSPGMGPREAQPQHF
15 | TRBJ2-7 | TRBV7-8 | CASSLGGQGGDEQYF
15 | TRBJ2-3 | TRBV7-9 | CASSPSGAPGDTQYF
15 | TRBJ1-2 | TRBV27 | CASSSGQGLNYGYTF
13 | TRBJ2-3 | TRBV2 | CASPQPSTDTQFF
14 | TRBJ2-1 | TRBV7-9 | CASSLGRGRGIQFF
16 | TRBJ2-3 | TRBV7-3 | CASSLIGGGSTDTQYF
15 | TRBJ2-1 | TRBV28 | CASSSPRAGGDEQFF
15 | TRBJ2-7 | TRBV2 | CASSEFLGTDYEQYF
14 | TRBJ1-2 | TRBV11-2 | CASSPGTGGYGYTF
15 | TRBJ2-2 | TRBV4-2 | CASSLTSEDTGELFF
11 | TRBJ1-1 | TRBV19 | CASSITQEAFF
15 | TRBJ1-6 | TRBV6-2/TRBV6-3 | CASKIEGAFGSPFHF
18 | TRBJ1-5 | TRBV19 | CASSRGLLKGARDQPQHF
13 | TRBJ1-5 | TRBV27 | CASSFEGRQPQHF
11 | TRBJ1-1 | TRBV10-2 | CASSEGGTAFF
17 | TRBJ2-3 | TRBV4-1 | CASSQEGRGIFMYTQYF